Listed below are T cell receptor beta chains from one sample, sequenced in a study of blood T cells in healthy people across ages. TCRdb fed the 5' RACE reads into MiXCR, producing one record per CDR3 protein. The sample records some 560,000 distinct CDR3 sequences, around 27% being singletons. The same data also went into a second study, on T cells of mothers and their children.

Specimen: blood. Source of these receptors: a boy between 2 and 10 years old in good health. Each CDR3 is given with its conserved first and last residue. Each record gives: clone size, J gene, D gene, V gene, CDR3 DNA, CDR3 protein. A D gene is named only where the DNA matches it firmly. A row's size may be missing; if present it is once, few, many or a size class.

abundance: few
j_gene: TRBJ2-1
d_gene: .
v_gene: TRBV4-3
CDR3nt: TGCGCCAGCAGCCAAGACGGTCGGGCCTACAATGAGCAGTTCTTC
CDR3aa: CASSQDGRAYNEQFF

abundance: .
j_gene: TRBJ2-5
d_gene: TRBD2
v_gene: TRBV5-5
CDR3nt: TGTGCCAGCAGCTTGCGAGGGAGGGCCCGGGTTGAGACCCAGTACTTC
CDR3aa: CASSLRGRARVETQYF

abundance: .
j_gene: TRBJ1-1
d_gene: .
v_gene: TRBV30
CDR3nt: TGTGCCTGGAGTTTCGGACGTGAAGCTTTCTTT
CDR3aa: CAWSFGREAFF

abundance: few
j_gene: TRBJ1-2
d_gene: TRBD1
v_gene: TRBV10-3
CDR3nt: TGTGCCATCATGGCAGGGGGGTACTATGGCTACACCTTC
CDR3aa: CAIMAGGYYGYTF

abundance: .
j_gene: TRBJ2-7
d_gene: .
v_gene: TRBV12-3/TRBV12-4
CDR3nt: TGTACCAGCAGCCAGGGGGGTGTTACCCTCTACGAGCAGTACTTC
CDR3aa: CTSSQGGVTLYEQYF

abundance: few
j_gene: TRBJ1-1
d_gene: .
v_gene: TRBV7-9
CDR3nt: TGTGCCAGCAGCTTTGTGGGAACTGAAGCTTTCTTT
CDR3aa: CASSFVGTEAFF

abundance: .
j_gene: TRBJ2-7
d_gene: .
v_gene: TRBV5-1
CDR3nt: TGCGCCAGCAGCTTTGGAGGGTACGACGAGCAGTACTTC
CDR3aa: CASSFGGYDEQYF

abundance: .
j_gene: TRBJ2-1
d_gene: .
v_gene: TRBV9
CDR3nt: TGTGCCAGCAGCGCGGTGCAGAGCTCCTACAATGAGCAGTTCTTC
CDR3aa: CASSAVQSSYNEQFF

abundance: few
j_gene: TRBJ2-7
d_gene: .
v_gene: TRBV21-1
CDR3nt: TGTGCCGTGCTCTACGAGCAGTACTTC
CDR3aa: CAVLYEQYF

abundance: once
j_gene: TRBJ2-1
d_gene: TRBD2
v_gene: TRBV12-3/TRBV12-4
CDR3nt: TGTGCCAGCAGTTCGGGACTAGCGACCGGGAGCGATGAGCAGTTCTTC
CDR3aa: CASSSGLATGSDEQFF

abundance: .
j_gene: TRBJ2-3
d_gene: TRBD2
v_gene: TRBV12-3/TRBV12-4
CDR3nt: TGTGCCAGCAGGGGGGGGTGGCACACAGATACGCAGTATTTT
CDR3aa: CASRGGWHTDTQYF

abundance: few
j_gene: TRBJ1-5
d_gene: TRBD1
v_gene: TRBV6-1
CDR3nt: TGTGCCAGCAGTAGGACCGGGACAGGGGGCAATCAGCCCCAGCATTTT
CDR3aa: CASSRTGTGGNQPQHF

abundance: once
j_gene: TRBJ2-4
d_gene: .
v_gene: TRBV6-5
CDR3nt: TGTGCCAGCAGTTACTCGCAATCGTCCAGGGGCCACATTCAGTACTTC
CDR3aa: CASSYSQSSRGHIQYF

abundance: few
j_gene: TRBJ2-5
d_gene: TRBD2
v_gene: TRBV28
CDR3nt: TGTGCCAGCGGCGGGGGGGCCACCCCACAATTC
CDR3aa: CASGGGATPQF

abundance: few
j_gene: TRBJ2-3
d_gene: TRBD2
v_gene: TRBV9
CDR3nt: TGTGCCAGCAGCGTAGGAGTCCGGGGGACTAGCGGGCGCACAGATACGCAGTATTTT
CDR3aa: CASSVGVRGTSGRTDTQYF

abundance: .
j_gene: TRBJ2-7
d_gene: TRBD2
v_gene: TRBV20-1
CDR3nt: TGCAGTGCTAGAGTAATCCTAGCGGGGACCTACGAGCAGTACTTC
CDR3aa: CSARVILAGTYEQYF

abundance: few
j_gene: TRBJ1-6
d_gene: TRBD1
v_gene: TRBV7-9
CDR3nt: TGTGCCAGCAGCCCGGGAGACAGGGAGGGGTCACCCCTCCACTTT
CDR3aa: CASSPGDREGSPLHF

abundance: few
j_gene: TRBJ2-1
d_gene: .
v_gene: TRBV7-3
CDR3nt: TGTGCCAGCAGCTTAGGCGGAAACGAAAACAATGAGCAGTTCTTC
CDR3aa: CASSLGGNENNEQFF

abundance: few
j_gene: TRBJ1-2
d_gene: TRBD1
v_gene: TRBV7-8
CDR3nt: TGTGCCAGCAGCGGACAGGGGGCGTCTTATGGCTACACCTTC
CDR3aa: CASSGQGASYGYTF

abundance: few
j_gene: TRBJ2-3
d_gene: .
v_gene: TRBV27
CDR3nt: TGTGCCAGCAAGAGCTCCGCAGATACGCAGTATTTT
CDR3aa: CASKSSADTQYF

abundance: .
j_gene: TRBJ1-4
d_gene: .
v_gene: TRBV6-5
CDR3nt: TGTGCCAGCAGTCCCCGGGACGGCCTAGAAAAACTGTTTTTT
CDR3aa: CASSPRDGLEKLFF

abundance: many
j_gene: TRBJ2-3
d_gene: TRBD1
v_gene: TRBV18
CDR3nt: TGTGCCAGCTCAAGACAGGGGGCACGCACAGATACGCAGTATTTT
CDR3aa: CASSRQGARTDTQYF